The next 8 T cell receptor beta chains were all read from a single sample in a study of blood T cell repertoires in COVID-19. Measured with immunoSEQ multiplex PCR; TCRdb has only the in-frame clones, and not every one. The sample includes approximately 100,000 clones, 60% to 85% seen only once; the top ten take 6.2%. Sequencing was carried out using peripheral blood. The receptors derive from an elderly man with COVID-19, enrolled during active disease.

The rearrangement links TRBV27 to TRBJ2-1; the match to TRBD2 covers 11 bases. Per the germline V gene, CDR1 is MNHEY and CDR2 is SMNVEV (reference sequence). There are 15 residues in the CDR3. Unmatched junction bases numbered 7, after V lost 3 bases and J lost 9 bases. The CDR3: CASSFQIAGGTEQFF. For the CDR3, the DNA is TGTGCCAGCAGTTTCCAAATAGCGGGAGGGACTGAGCAGTTCTTC.

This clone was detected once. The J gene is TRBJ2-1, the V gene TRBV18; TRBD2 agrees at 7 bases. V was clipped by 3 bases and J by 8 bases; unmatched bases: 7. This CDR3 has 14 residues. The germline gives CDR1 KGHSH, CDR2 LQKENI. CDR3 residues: CASSPSGLSDEQFF. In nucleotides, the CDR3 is TGTGCCAGCTCACCTAGCGGGCTCTCGGATGAGCAGTTCTTC.

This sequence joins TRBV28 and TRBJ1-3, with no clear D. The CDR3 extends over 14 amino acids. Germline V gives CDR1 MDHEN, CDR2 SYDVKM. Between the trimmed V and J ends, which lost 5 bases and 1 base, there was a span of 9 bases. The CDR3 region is CASSPGGSGNTIYF. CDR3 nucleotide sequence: TGTGCCAGCAGTCCAGGAGGTTCTGGAAACACCATATATTTT.

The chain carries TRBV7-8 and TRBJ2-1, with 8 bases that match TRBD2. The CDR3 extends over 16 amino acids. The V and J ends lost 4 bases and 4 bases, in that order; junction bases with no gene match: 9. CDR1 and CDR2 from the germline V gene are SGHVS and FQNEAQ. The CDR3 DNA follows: TGTGCCAGCAGCTCGGGTAGAGGACTAGCTTACAATGAGCAGTTCTTC. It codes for CASSSGRGLAYNEQFF.

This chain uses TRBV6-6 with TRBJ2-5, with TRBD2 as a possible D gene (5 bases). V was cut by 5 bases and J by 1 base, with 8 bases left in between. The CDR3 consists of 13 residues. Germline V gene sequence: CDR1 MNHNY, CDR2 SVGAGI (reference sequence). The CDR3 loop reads CASSGRVQETQYF. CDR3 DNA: TGTGCCAGCAGTGGGCGGGTCCAAGAGACCCAGTACTTC.

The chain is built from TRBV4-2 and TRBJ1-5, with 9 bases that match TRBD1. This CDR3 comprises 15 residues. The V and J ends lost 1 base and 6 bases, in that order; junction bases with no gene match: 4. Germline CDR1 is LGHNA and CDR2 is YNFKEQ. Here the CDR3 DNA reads TGTGCCAGCAGCCAAGGGACAGGGGAAAGTCAGCCCCAGCATTTT. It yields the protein CASSQGTGESQPQHF.

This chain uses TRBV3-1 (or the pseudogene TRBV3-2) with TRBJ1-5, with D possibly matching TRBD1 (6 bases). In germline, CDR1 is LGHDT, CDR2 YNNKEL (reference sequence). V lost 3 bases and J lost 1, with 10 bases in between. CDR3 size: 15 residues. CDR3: CASSQGHSSNQPQHF. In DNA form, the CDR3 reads TGTGCCAGCAGCCAGGGACACTCAAGCAATCAGCCCCAGCATTTT.

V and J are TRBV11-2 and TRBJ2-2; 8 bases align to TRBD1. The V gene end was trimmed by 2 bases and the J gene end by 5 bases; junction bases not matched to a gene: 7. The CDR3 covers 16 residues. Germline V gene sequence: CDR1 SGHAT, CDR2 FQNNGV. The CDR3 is CASSLSRTGITGELFF. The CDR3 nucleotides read TGTGCCAGCAGCTTATCCCGGACAGGGATTACCGGGGAGCTGTTTTTT.